The 10 T cell receptor beta chains reported below all come from one sample, sequenced in a study of blood T cell repertoires in COVID-19 (dated by TCRdb to 2019 to 2021). The method was the immunoSEQ multiplex PCR assay. As stored in TCRdb, this immuneACCESS dataset retains in-frame rearrangements with V and J assigned. A fraction of the clones does not appear; measured against another copy, unresolved V genes explain less than half of the discrepancy, and the remainder lacks a known reason. The sample table shows 270,000 or so clones, and more than 70% are seen once. The leading ten clones occupy less than 4% of the sample. Sequencing was performed on peripheral blood. Receptors originate from a woman younger than 35 with acute or convalescent COVID-19.

The chain joins TRBV7-9 to TRBJ1-4; perhaps TRBD1 as D (6 bases). The CDR3 is 14 residues long. The V and J ends lost 6 bases and 5 bases respectively, with 13 bases between them. Germline V gene lookup returns CDR1 SEHNR and CDR2 FQNEAQ (reference sequence). CDR3 loop: CASRSGEWNEKLFF. CDR3 in DNA: TGTGCCAGCAGATCAGGGGAATGGAATGAAAAACTGTTTTTT.

The J gene is TRBJ2-1, the V gene TRBV27, with D unclear. Germline assignment: CDR1 MNHEY and CDR2 SMNVEV (reference sequence). CDR3 length: 14 amino acids. The ends were cut back, 2 bases at V and 8 bases at J, with 13 bases in the middle. DNA for the CDR3: TGTGCCAGCAGTTTAATGGGCCGAACAGATGAGCAGTTCTTC. Translating it yields CASSLMGRTDEQFF.

The chain is built from TRBV19 and TRBJ1-5, with 9 positions matching TRBD1. CDR1 is LNHDA and CDR2 is SQIVND in the germline V gene (reference sequence). V lost 11 bases and J lost 7; bases outside the gene matches: 9. This CDR3 is built from 13 residues. CDR3: CACGQGIRQPQHF. Written as DNA, the CDR3 is TGTGCCTGCGGACAGGGGATACGGCAGCCCCAGCATTTT.

V gene TRBV4-3 combines with J gene TRBJ2-1, with D possibly being TRBD1 (5 bases). This CDR3 has 19 residues. V lost 0 bases and J lost 0, with 18 bases in between. Germline loops: CDR1 LGHNA, CDR2 YSLEER. The CDR3 loop is CASSQDPPRQYSSYNEQFF. CDR3 in DNA: TGCGCCAGCAGCCAAGATCCCCCCCGACAGTACAGCTCCTACAATGAGCAGTTCTTC.

The gene calls are TRBV18 and TRBJ1-5, with 7 bases fitting TRBD1. J lost 3 bases, V lost 3 bases, and 8 bases had no gene match. CDR3 length: 16 residues. Germline V gives CDR1 KGHSH, CDR2 LQKENI. The CDR3 bases are TGTGCCAGCTCACCCTTCACGGGGACAGCCAATCAGCCCCAGCATTTT. It is translated as CASSPFTGTANQPQHF.

The chain links TRBV6-2 or TRBV6-3 to TRBJ1-4; D gene unclear. The CDR3 loop spans 12 amino acids. V shed 5 bases and J shed 8 bases, with 9 bases lying between them. Germline V gene sequence: CDR1 MNHEY, CDR2 SVGEGT. Here the CDR3 DNA reads TGTGCCAGCAGTCAAGAGCACGAAAAACTGTTTTTT. It yields the protein CASSQEHEKLFF.

V usage is TRBV6-2 or TRBV6-3 and J usage is TRBJ2-1, with 13 bases fitting TRBD2. V lost 5 bases, J lost 6 bases, and 10 bases stayed unmatched. Germline assignment: CDR1 MNHEY and CDR2 SVGEGT. The CDR3 length is 17 residues. This CDR3 reads CASSPRLAGGPFNEQFF. The CDR3 coding sequence is TGTGCCAGCAGTCCCCGACTAGCGGGGGGACCTTTCAATGAGCAGTTCTTC.

V gene TRBV5-6 combines with J gene TRBJ1-5, with D uncertain. V lost 1 base and J lost 2, with 7 bases in between. CDR1 SGHDT and CDR2 YYEEEE come from the germline V gene. The CDR3 consists of 14 residues. As DNA, the CDR3 is TGTGCCAGCAGCTTGTTAACAGGCAATCAGCCCCAGCATTTT. It is translated as CASSLLTGNQPQHF. The variable domain in full, completed from reference TRBV5-6 and TRBJ1-5, reads DAGVTQSPTHLIKTRGQQVTLRCSPKSGHDTVSWYQQALGQGPQFIFQYYEEEERQRGNFPDRFSGHQFPNYSSELNVNALLLGDSALYLCASSLLTGNQPQHFGDGTRLSIL.

This clone has just one count. The chain combines TRBV29-1 with TRBJ2-3; possible D gene TRBD2, 6 bases. The germline V gene has CDR1 SQVTM and CDR2 ANQGSEA. Between the trimmed V and J ends, which lost 4 bases and 0 bases, there was a span of 14 bases. The CDR3 sequence is 15 residues long. As DNA, the CDR3 is TGCAGCGTTGTGGAGGGAGCGCTTAGCACAGATACGCAGTATTTT. This encodes CSVVEGALSTDTQYF.

V usage is TRBV3-1 (or the pseudogene TRBV3-2) and J usage is TRBJ1-1; possible D gene TRBD1, 5 bases. V dropped 1 base and J dropped 4 bases, with 10 bases sitting between them. CDR1 and CDR2 from the germline V gene are LGHDT and YNNKEL (reference sequence). The CDR3 loop spans 14 amino acids. The CDR3 DNA follows: TGTGCCAGCAGCCAAGGGCAGGGAAGCACTGAAGCTTTCTTT. Amino acids: CASSQGQGSTEAFF.